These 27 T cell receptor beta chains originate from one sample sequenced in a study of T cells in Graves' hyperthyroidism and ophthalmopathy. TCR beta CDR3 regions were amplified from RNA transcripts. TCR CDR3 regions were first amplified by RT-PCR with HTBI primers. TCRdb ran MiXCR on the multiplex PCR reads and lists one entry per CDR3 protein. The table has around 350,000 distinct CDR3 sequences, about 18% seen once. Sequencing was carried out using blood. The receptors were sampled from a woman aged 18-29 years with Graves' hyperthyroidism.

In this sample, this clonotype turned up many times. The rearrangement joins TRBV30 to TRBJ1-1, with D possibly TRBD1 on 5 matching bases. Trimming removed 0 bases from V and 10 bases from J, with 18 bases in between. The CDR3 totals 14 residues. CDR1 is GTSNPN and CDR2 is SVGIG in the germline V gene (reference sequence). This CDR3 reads CAWSVVTARLGAFF. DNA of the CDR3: TGTGCCTGGAGTGTGGTGACAGCCCGGTTGGGAGCTTTCTTT.

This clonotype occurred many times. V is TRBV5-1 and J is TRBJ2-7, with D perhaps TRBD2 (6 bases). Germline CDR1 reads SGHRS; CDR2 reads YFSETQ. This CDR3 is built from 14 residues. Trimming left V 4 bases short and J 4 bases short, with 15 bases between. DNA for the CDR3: TGCGCCAGCAGCCCCGGGACTTCGCGGTACGAGCAGTACTTC. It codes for CASSPGTSRYEQYF.

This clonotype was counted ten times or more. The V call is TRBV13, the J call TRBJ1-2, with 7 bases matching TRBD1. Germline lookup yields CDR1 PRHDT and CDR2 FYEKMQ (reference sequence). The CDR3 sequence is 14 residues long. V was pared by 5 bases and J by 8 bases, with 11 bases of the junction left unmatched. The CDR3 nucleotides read TGTGCCAGCAGCCGACTAAGTACAGGGGACGGCTACACCTTC. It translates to CASSRLSTGDGYTF.

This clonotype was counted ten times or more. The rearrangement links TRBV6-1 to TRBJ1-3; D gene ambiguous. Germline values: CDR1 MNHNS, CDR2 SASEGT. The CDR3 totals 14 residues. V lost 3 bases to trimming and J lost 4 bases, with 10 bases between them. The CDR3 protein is CASSEFLRGNTIYF. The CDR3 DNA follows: TGTGCCAGCAGTGAGTTTTTACGAGGAAACACCATATATTTT.

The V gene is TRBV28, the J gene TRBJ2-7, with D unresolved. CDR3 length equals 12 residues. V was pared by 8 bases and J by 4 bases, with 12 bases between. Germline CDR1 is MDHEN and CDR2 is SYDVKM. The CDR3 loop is CASSPSMYEQYF. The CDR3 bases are TGTGCCAGCTCCCCTAGTATGTACGAGCAGTACTTC.

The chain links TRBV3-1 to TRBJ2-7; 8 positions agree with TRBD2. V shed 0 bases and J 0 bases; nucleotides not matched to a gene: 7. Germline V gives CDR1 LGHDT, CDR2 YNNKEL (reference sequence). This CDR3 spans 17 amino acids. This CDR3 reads CASSQEGAGGPSYEQYF. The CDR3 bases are TGTGCCAGCAGCCAAGAAGGGGCGGGGGGACCCTCCTACGAGCAGTACTTC.

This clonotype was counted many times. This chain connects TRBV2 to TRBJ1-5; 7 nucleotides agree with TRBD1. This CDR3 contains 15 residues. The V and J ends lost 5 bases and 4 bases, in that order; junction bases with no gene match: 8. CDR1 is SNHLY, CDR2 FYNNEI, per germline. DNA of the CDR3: TGTGCCAGCAGTCCCGACAGGGTTGGGAATCAGCCCCAGCATTTT. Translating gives CASSPDRVGNQPQHF.

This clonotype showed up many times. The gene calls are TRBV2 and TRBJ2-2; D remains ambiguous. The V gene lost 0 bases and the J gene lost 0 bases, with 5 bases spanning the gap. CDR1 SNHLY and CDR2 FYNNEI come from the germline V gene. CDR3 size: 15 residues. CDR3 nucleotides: TGTGCCAGCAGTGAAGCAGGCGCGAACACCGGGGAGCTGTTTTTT. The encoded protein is CASSEAGANTGELFF.

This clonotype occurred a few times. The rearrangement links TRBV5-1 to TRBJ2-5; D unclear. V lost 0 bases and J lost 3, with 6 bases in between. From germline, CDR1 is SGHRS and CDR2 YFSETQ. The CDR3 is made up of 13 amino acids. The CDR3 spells CASSLGVKETQYF. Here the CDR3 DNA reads TGCGCCAGCAGCTTGGGGGTGAAAGAGACCCAGTACTTC.

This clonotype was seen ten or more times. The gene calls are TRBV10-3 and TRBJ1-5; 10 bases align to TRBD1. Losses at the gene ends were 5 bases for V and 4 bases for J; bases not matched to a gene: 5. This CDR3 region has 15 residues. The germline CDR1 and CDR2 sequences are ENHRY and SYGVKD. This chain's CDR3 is CAISLTGGENQPQHF. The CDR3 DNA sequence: TGTGCCATCAGTTTGACAGGGGGCGAAAATCAGCCCCAGCATTTT.

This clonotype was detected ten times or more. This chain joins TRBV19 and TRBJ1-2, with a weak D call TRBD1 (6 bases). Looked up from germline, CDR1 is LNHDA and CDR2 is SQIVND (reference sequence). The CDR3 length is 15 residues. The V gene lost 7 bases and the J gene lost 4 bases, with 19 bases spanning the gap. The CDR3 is CASTPLAQGTYGYTF. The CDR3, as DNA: TGTGCCAGTACCCCTCTGGCCCAGGGGACCTATGGCTACACCTTC.

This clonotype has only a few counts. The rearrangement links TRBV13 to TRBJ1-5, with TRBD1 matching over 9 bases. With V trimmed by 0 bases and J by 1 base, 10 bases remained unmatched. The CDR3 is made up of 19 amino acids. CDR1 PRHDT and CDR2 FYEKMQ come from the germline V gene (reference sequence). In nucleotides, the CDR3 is TGTGCCAGCAGCTTAGGCCGGGACAGGGTTAAAAAGAGCAATCAGCCCCAGCATTTT. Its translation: CASSLGRDRVKKSNQPQHF.

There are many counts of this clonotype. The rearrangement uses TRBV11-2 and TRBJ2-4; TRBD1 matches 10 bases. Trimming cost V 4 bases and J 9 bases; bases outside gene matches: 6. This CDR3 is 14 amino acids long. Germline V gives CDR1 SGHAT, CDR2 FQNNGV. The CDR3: CASSSTGGRGIQYF. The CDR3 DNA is TGTGCCAGCAGCTCGACAGGGGGCAGGGGCATTCAGTACTTC.

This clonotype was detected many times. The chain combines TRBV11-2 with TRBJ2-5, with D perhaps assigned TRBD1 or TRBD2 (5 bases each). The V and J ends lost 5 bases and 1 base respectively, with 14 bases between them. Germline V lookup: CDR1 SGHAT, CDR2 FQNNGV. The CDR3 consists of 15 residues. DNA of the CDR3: TGTGCCAGCAGCCAGGGCCTTACTAGCCAAGAGACCCAGTACTTC. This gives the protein CASSQGLTSQETQYF. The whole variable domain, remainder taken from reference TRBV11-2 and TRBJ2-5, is EAGVAQSPRYKIIEKRQSVAFWCNPISGHATLYWYQQILGQGPKLLIQFQNNGVVDDSQLPKDRFSAERLKGVDSTLKIQPAKLEDSAVYLCASSQGLTSQETQYFGPGTRLLVL.

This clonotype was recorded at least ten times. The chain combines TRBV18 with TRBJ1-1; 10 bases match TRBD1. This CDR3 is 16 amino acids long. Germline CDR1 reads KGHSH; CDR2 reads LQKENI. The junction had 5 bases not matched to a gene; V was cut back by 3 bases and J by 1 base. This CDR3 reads CASSPRDRGSNTEAFF. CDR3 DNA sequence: TGTGCCAGCTCACCCCGGGACAGGGGCTCGAACACTGAAGCTTTCTTT.

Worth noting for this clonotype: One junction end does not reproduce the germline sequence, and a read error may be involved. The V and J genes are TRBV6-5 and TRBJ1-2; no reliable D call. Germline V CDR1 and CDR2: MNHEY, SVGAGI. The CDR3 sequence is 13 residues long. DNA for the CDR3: TGTGCCAGCAGTTACCGTGGCAGCCGGGGTTACGCCTTC. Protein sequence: CASSYRGSRGYAF.

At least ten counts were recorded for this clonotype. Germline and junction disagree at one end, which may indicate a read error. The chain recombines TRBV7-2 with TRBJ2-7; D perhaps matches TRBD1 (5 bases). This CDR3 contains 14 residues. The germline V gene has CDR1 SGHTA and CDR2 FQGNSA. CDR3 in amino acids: CASSSDNYSYKQYF. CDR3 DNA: TGTGCCAGCAGCTCGGACAACTACTCCTACAAGCAGTACTTC.

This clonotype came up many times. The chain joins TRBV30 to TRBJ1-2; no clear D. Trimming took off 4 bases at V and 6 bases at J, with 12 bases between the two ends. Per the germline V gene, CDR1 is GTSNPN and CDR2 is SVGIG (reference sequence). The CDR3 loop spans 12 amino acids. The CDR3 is CAWIGGNDGYTF. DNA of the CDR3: TGTGCCTGGATCGGTGGGAACGATGGCTACACCTTC.

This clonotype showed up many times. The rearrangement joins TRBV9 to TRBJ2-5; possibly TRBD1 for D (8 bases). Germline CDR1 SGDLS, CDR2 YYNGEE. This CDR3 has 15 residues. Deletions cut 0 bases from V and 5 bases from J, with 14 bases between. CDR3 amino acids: CASSVGTGRAETQYF. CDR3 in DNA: TGTGCCAGCAGCGTAGGGACAGGGAGGGCGGAGACCCAGTACTTC.

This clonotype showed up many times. The CDR3 here is CASSILIRNTEAFF. The CDR3, as DNA: TGTGCCAGTAGTATCCTCATTAGGAACACTGAAGCTTTCTTT. This chain links TRBV19 with TRBJ1-1; D uncertain. The CDR3 covers 14 residues. Trimming stripped 3 bases from V and 1 base from J, with 9 bases between. Germline V gene data show CDR1 as LNHDA and CDR2 as SQIVND (reference sequence).

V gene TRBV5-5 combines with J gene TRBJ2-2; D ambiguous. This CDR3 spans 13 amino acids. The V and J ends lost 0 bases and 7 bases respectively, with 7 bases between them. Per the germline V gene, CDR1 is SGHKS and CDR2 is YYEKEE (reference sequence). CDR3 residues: CASSLAGHGELFF. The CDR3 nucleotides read TGTGCCAGCAGCTTGGCGGGCCACGGGGAGCTGTTTTTT.

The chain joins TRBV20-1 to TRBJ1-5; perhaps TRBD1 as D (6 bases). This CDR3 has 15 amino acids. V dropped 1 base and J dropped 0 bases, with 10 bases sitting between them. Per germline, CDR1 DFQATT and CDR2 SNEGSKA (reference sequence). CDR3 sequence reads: CSARAGTYSNQPQHF. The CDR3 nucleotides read TGCAGTGCTAGAGCCGGGACATATAGCAATCAGCCCCAGCATTTT.

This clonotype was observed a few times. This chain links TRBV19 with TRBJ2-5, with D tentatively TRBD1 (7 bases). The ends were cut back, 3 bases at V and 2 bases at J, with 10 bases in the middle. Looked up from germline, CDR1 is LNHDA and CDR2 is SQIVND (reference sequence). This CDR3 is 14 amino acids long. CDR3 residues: CASSMAGQQETQYF. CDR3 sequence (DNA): TGTGCCAGTAGTATGGCGGGACAGCAAGAGACCCAGTACTTC. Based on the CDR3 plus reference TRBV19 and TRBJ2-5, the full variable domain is DGGITQSPKYLFRKEGQNVTLSCEQNLNHDAMYWYRQDPGQGLRLIYYSQIVNDFQKGDIAEGYSVSREKKESFPLTVTSAQKNPTAFYLCASSMAGQQETQYFGPGTRLLVL.

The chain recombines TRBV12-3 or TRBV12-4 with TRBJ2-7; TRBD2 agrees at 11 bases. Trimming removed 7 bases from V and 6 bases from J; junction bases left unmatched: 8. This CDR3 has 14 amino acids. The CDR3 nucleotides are TGTGCCAGCACCCTAGCGGGGGGCCGGGGCGAGCAGTACTTC. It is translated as CASTLAGGRGEQYF.

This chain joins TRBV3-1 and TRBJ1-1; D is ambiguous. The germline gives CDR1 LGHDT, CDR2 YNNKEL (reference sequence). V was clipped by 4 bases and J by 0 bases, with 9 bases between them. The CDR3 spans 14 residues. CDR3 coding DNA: TGTGCCAGCAGCCCCGAGGGCGTGAACACTGAAGCTTTCTTT. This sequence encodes CASSPEGVNTEAFF.

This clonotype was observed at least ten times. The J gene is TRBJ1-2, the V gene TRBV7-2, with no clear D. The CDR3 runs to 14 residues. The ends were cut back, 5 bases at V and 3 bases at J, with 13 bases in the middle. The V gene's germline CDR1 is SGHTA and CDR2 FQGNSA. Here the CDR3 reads CASSLELLDYGYTF. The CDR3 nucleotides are TGTGCCAGCAGCCTAGAGCTTTTGGACTATGGCTACACCTTC.

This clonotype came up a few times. The CDR3 sequence is CASSQDWVLGTVYEQYF. Here the CDR3 DNA reads TGTGCCAGCAGCCAAGATTGGGTTTTAGGGACAGTCTACGAGCAGTACTTC. The gene calls are TRBV3-1 and TRBJ2-7; 7 bases agree with TRBD1. This CDR3 region has 17 residues. Trimming took 0 bases from V and 3 from J; bases not matched to a gene: 11. Germline V gene sequence: CDR1 LGHDT, CDR2 YNNKEL (reference sequence).